This is a list of T cell receptor beta chains from one sample in a study of blood T cell repertoires in COVID-19. This table comes from immunoSEQ multiplex PCR, and its TCRdb copy is limited to in-frame clones, with some not included. The table lists approximately 300,000 clones, about four fifths of them singletons, with 1.2% in the top ten. Sequencing was carried out using peripheral blood. The source is a woman aged 45-65 years with acute or convalescent COVID-19. CDR3s include the opening cysteine and the closing phenylalanine or tryptophan. The order of the fields is D gene, clone size, V gene, J gene, CDR3 protein, CDR3 DNA. A D gene is named only where the DNA matches it firmly. A clone size is listed for some rows: how often the clone was seen (once, few, many), or a class if it is expanded.

TRBD1,once,TRBV18,TRBJ2-6,CASSSDRGTSGANVLTF,TGTGCCAGCTCATCGGACAGGGGGACCTCTGGGGCCAACGTCCTGACTTTC
TRBD1,.,TRBV18,TRBJ2-2,CASSPRQGAVAGELFF,TGTGCCAGCTCACCGCGACAGGGGGCAGTGGCCGGGGAGCTGTTTTTT
.,.,TRBV18,TRBJ1-1,CASSKAGTGNTEAFF,TGTGCCAGCTCAAAAGCCGGGACTGGGAACACTGAAGCTTTCTTT
.,once,TRBV18,TRBJ1-1,CASSPFSDRLNTEAFF,TGTGCCAGCTCACCATTTAGCGACAGGCTGAACACTGAAGCTTTCTTT
TRBD1,.,TRBV19,TRBJ1-5,CASSSLGQGGQPQHF,TGTGCCAGTAGTTCGTTGGGACAGGGAGGACAGCCCCAGCATTTT
.,.,TRBV11-2,TRBJ1-2,CASSLGWRNGYTF,TGTGCCAGCAGCTTAGGGTGGAGAAATGGCTACACCTTC
.,.,TRBV5-1,TRBJ2-5,CASSLAGGGETQYF,TGCGCCAGCAGCTTGGCCGGAGGTGGAGAGACCCAGTACTTC
TRBD1,.,TRBV7-6,TRBJ1-3,CASSYRGQGGNTIYF,TGTGCCAGCAGCTACAGGGGTCAAGGAGGAAACACCATATATTTT
.,.,TRBV6-1,TRBJ2-3,CASMARPSTDTQYF,TGTGCCAGCATGGCCAGGCCGTCCACAGATACGCAGTATTTT
TRBD1,once,TRBV5-4,TRBJ1-6,CASSEGQMSSYNSPLHF,TGTGCCAGCAGCGAGGGACAGATGAGCTCCTATAATTCACCCCTCCACTTT
TRBD2,.,TRBV7-2,TRBJ2-3,CASSLMAGVEDTQYF,TGTGCCAGCAGCTTAATGGCGGGAGTGGAAGATACGCAGTATTTT
TRBD2,.,TRBV5-4,TRBJ2-2,CASSSGAASGRRSGELFF,TGTGCCAGCAGCTCGGGCGCAGCTAGCGGGAGGAGGAGCGGGGAGCTGTTTTTT
TRBD1,.,TRBV5-4,TRBJ1-1,CASSFPGQGRTEAFF,TGTGCCAGCAGCTTCCCAGGACAGGGCAGGACTGAAGCTTTCTTT
.,.,TRBV7-2,TRBJ2-5,CASSSSLQGDHGGTQYF,TGTGCCAGCAGCTCTTCCCTACAGGGAGACCATGGTGGGACCCAGTACTTC
.,.,TRBV21-1,TRBJ2-5,CASSKANREETQYF,TGTGCCAGCAGCAAAGCGAACAGGGAAGAGACCCAGTACTTC
.,once,TRBV30,TRBJ2-4,CAWSAHTPGAKNIQYF,TGTGCCTGGAGTGCTCACACTCCCGGGGCCAAAAACATTCAGTACTTC
TRBD1,many,TRBV4-1,TRBJ1-1,CASSQPWRGQDTEAFF,TGCGCCAGCAGCCAACCCTGGAGGGGGCAGGACACTGAAGCTTTCTTT
.,once,TRBV7-2,TRBJ1-2,CASSLVSGGVPYGYTF,TGTGCCAGCAGCTTAGTGTCGGGGGGTGTACCTTATGGCTACACCTTC
.,.,TRBV7-9,TRBJ1-6,CASSWTWADSPLHF,TGTGCCAGCAGCTGGACATGGGCCGATTCACCCCTCCACTTT
.,.,TRBV7-9,TRBJ2-7,CASSLTASYEQYF,TGTGCCAGCAGCCTGACAGCTTCCTACGAGCAGTACTTC
TRBD2,.,TRBV6-5,TRBJ2-7,CASKKSSGTGYEQYF,TGTGCCAGCAAAAAGTCTAGCGGGACTGGCTACGAGCAGTACTTC
TRBD1,.,TRBV3-1/TRBV3-2,TRBJ1-4,CASSLRTGFNEKLFF,TGTGCCAGCAGCCTACGGACAGGTTTCAATGAAAAACTGTTTTTT
TRBD1,.,TRBV6-2/TRBV6-3,TRBJ1-2,CASSWTGEGYTF,TGTGCCAGCAGTTGGACAGGGGAGGGCTACACCTTC
.,.,TRBV6-1,TRBJ2-2,CASSETVMRTGELFF,TGTGCCAGCAGTGAAACGGTGATGCGCACCGGGGAGCTGTTTTTT
TRBD2,.,TRBV10-3,TRBJ2-3,CAISEPSGNTDTQYF,TGTGCCATCAGTGAGCCTAGCGGAAACACAGATACGCAGTATTTT